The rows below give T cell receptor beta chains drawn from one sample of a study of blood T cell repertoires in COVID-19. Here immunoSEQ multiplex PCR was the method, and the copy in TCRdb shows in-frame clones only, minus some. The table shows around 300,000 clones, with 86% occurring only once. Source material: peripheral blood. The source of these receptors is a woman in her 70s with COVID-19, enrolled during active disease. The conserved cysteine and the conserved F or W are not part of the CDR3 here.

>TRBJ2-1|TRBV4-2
ASSQGTSGGYYNEQF
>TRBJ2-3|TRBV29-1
SVETGADTQY
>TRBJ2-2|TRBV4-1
ASSQDPGTGELF
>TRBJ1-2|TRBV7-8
ASSRRGVYGYT
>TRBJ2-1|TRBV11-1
ASSSGLFRF
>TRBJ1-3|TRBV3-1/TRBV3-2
ASSRRRPSGNTIY
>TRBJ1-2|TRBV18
ASSPRGWDGYT
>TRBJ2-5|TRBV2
ASAGTSGGRETQY
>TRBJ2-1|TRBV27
ASRWGGDYNEQF
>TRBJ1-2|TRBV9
ASSVEGSHGYT
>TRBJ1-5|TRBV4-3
ASSQGLFNQPQH
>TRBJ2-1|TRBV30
AGKGQGYEQF
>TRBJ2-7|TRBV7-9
ASSPTTGGGEQY
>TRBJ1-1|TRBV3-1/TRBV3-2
ASSQRKGLEAF
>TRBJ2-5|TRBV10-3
ATRDREETQY
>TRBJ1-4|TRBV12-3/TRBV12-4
ASRGTGGEKLF
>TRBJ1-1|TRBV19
ASSRDREAATEAF
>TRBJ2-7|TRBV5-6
ASSLLAPEQY
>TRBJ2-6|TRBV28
ASSSIPGTGYSGANVLT
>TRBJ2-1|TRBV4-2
ASSQEATPYNEQF
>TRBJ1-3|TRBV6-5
ASSWGPGNTIY
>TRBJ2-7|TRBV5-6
ASSLWDSPYEQY
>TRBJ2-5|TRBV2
ASRVQGRETQY
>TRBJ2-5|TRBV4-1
ASSPHGLDQETQY
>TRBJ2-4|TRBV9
ASSPPGGARAKNIQY
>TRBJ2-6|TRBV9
ASSVPVRGPPTISGANVLT
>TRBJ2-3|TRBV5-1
ASSRKTATDTDTQY
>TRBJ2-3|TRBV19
ASSMTGGTDTQY
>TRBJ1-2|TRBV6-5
ASSYSRVTGYT
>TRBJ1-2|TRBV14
ASSQGQGRGYT
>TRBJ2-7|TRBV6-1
ASSEGGTGTTSEQY
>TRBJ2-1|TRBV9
ASSVEGRVYNEQF
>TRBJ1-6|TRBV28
ASSLQGRASPLH
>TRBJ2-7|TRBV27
ASSPGQGYEQY
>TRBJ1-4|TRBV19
ATGEGQITNEKLF
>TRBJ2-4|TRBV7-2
ASSVTGGPQY
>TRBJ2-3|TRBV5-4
ASSLATRYTDTQY
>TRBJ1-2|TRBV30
AWSDPFRGRYGYT
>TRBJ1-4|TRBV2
ASNLDRDQLF
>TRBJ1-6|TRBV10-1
ASSESRNSPLH